These T cell receptor beta chains were read from a single sample in a study of T cell changes during pregnancy in multiple sclerosis. The repertoire was sequenced with immunoSEQ multiplex PCR; TCRdb's copy has only in-frame clones and lacks some. Of some 110,000 clones listed, roughly nine tenths were seen once; the top ten hold less than 2%. The source material was peripheral blood, sampled in the third trimester of pregnancy. These receptors were taken from a female donor with multiple sclerosis, enrolled in a pregnancy study. Both conserved end residues are trimmed from each CDR3.

v_call	j_call	cdr3_aa
TRBV28	TRBJ1-1	ASSLEGRGWNTEAF
TRBV7-3	TRBJ2-5	ASSGEGGETQY
TRBV28	TRBJ1-5	ASSLRGDQPQH
TRBV18	TRBJ2-1	ASSPSLAGGHNEQF
TRBV6-5	TRBJ1-5	ASSQTSTGYQPQH
TRBV5-6	TRBJ2-1	ASSLWLAGSLGRSNEQF
TRBV14	TRBJ1-2	ASSQVSLYGYT
TRBV10-1	TRBJ1-2	ASSERHGTAPGYT
TRBV7-9	TRBJ2-7	ASSFGVPYEQY
TRBV6-5	TRBJ2-1	ASSSLTSGGYNEQF
TRBV6-5	TRBJ1-4	ASSRQGTTNEKLF
TRBV6-6	TRBJ2-3	ASSYSSSTDTQY
TRBV5-1	TRBJ2-1	ASSFTSERGNEQF
TRBV4-2	TRBJ2-5	ASREVGEETQY
TRBV9	TRBJ2-2	ASSVSGGAALGELF
TRBV7-2	TRBJ2-3	ASSFGQGRTDTQY
TRBV11-3	TRBJ2-1	ASSLDTRSGGYPGNEQF
TRBV30	TRBJ1-4	AWRRENEKLF